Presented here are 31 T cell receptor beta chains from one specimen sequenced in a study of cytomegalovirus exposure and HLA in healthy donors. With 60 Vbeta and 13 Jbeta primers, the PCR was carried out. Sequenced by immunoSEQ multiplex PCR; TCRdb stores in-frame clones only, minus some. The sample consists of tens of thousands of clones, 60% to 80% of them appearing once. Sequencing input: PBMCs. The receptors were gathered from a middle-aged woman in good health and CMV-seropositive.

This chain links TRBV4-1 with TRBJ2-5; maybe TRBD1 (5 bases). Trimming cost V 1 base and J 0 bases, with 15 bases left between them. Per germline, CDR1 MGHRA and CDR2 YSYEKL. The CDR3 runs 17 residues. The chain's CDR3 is CASSQGPPGSDQETQYF. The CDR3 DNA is TGCGCCAGCAGCCAAGGGCCCCCAGGGTCAGACCAAGAGACCCAGTACTTC.

The CDR3 nucleotides are TGCGCCAGCAGCCAAGAGGGGCTGCTGGATTCACCCCTCCACTTT. Amino acids: CASSQEGLLDSPLHF. The chain joins TRBV4-1 to TRBJ1-6, with D maybe TRBD1 (5 bases). V dropped 0 bases and J dropped 8 bases, with 11 bases sitting between them. Germline V CDR1 and CDR2: MGHRA, YSYEKL. The CDR3 spans 15 residues.

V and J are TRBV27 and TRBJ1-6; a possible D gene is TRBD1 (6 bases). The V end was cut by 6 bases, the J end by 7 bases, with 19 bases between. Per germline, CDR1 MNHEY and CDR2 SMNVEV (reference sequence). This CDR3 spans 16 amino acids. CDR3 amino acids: CASSLGQGLENSPLHF. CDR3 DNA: TGTGCCAGCAGCCTAGGTCAGGGGTTGGAAAATTCACCCCTCCACTTT.

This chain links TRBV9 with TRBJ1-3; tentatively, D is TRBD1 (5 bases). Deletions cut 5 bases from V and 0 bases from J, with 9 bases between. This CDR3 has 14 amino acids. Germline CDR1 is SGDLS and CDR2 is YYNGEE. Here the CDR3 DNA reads TGTGCCAGCAGAGAAGACAGCTCTGGAAACACCATATATTTT. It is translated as CASREDSSGNTIYF.

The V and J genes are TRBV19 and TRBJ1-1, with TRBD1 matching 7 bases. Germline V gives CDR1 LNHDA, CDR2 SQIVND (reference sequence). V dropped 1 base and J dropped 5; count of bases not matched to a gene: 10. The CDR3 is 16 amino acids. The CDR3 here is CASSIAGGGLGTEAFF. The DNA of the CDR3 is TGTGCCAGTAGTATAGCCGGAGGGGGCTTGGGAACTGAAGCTTTCTTT.

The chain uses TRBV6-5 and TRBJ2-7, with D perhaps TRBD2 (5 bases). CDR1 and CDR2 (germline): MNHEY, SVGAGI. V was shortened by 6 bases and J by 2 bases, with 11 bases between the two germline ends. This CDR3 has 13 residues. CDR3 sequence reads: CASRREGTYEQYF. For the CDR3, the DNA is TGTGCCAGCAGACGTGAGGGTACCTACGAGCAGTACTTC.

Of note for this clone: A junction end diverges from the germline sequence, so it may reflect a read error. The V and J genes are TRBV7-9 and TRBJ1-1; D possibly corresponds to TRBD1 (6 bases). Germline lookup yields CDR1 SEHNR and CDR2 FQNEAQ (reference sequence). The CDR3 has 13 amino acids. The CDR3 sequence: CSSSLTRQAEAFF. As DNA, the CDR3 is TGTTCCAGCAGCTTAACCCGACAGGCCGAAGCTTTCTTT.

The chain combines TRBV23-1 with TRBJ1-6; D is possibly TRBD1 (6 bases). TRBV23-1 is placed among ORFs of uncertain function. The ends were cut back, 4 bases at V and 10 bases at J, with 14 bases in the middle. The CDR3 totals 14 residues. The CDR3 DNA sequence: TGCGCCAGCAGTCTCTACAGGGCAGGATCACCCCTCCACTTT. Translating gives CASSLYRAGSPLHF.

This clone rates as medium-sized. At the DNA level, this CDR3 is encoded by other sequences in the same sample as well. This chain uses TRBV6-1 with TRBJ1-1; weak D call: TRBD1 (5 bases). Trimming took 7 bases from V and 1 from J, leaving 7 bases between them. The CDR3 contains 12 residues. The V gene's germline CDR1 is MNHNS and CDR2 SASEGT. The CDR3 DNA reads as TGTGCCAGCAATCAGGGGAACACTGAAGCTTTCTTT. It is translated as CASNQGNTEAFF.

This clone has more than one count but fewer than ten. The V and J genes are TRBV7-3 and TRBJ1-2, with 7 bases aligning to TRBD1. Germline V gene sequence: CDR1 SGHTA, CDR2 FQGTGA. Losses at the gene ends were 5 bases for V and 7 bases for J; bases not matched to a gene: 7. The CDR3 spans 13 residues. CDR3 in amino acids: CASSPGTEGGYTF. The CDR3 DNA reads TGTGCCAGCAGCCCCGGGACAGAGGGTGGCTACACCTTC.

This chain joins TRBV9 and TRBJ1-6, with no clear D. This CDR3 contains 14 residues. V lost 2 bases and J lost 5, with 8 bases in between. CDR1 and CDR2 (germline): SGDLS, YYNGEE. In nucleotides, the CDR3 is TGTGCCAGCAGCGTCGGGGAAAATAATTCACCCCTCCACTTT. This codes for CASSVGENNSPLHF.

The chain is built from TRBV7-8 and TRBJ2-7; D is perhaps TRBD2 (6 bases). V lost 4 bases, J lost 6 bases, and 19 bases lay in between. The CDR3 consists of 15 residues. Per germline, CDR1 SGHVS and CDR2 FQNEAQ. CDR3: CASSSEPGVKSEQYF. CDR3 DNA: TGTGCCAGCAGCTCAGAACCGGGGGTTAAGAGCGAGCAGTACTTC. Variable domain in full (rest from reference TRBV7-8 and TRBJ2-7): GAGVSQSPRYKVAKRGQDVALRCDPISGHVSLFWYQQALGQGPEFLTYFQNEAQLDKSGLPSDRFFAERPEGSVSTLKIQRTQQEDSAVYLCASSSEPGVKSEQYFGPGTRLTVT.

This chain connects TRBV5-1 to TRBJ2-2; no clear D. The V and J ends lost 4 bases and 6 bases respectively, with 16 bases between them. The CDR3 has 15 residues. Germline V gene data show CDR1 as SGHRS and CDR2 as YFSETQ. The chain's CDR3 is CASSPWVSGPGELFF. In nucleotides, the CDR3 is TGCGCCAGCAGCCCTTGGGTCTCGGGTCCCGGGGAGCTGTTTTTT.

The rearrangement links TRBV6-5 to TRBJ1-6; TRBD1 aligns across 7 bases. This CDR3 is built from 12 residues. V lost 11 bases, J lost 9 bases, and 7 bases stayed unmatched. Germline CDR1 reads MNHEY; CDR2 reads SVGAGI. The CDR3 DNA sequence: TGTGCCGGCGGACAGGCGGGTTCACCCCTCCACTTT. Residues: CAGGQAGSPLHF.

This chain's CDR3 is CAISEAAETQYF. The CDR3 DNA reads TGTGCCATCAGTGAGGCAGCGGAGACCCAGTACTTC. The V call is TRBV10-3, the J call TRBJ2-5; D uncertain. There are 12 residues in the CDR3. Trimming left V 2 bases short and J 5 bases short, with 6 bases between. The germline gives CDR1 ENHRY, CDR2 SYGVKD.

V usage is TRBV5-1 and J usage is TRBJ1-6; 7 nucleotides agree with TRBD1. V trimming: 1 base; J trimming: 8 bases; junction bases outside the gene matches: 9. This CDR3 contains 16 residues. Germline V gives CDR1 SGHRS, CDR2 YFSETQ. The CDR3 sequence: CASSLLRQGGYSPLHF. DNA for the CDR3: TGCGCCAGCAGCTTGCTGCGACAGGGCGGTTATTCACCCCTCCACTTT.

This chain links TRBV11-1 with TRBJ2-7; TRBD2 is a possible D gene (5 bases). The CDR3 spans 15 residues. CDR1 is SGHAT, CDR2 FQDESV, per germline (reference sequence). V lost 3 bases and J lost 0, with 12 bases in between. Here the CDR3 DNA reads TGTGCCAGCAGCTTTGCGACGGGGAGCTCCTACGAGCAGTACTTC. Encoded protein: CASSFATGSSYEQYF.

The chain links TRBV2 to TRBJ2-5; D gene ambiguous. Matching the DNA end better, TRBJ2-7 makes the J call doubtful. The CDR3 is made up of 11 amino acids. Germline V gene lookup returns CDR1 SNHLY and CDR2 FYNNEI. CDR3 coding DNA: TGTGCCAGCAGTGAAATCTACGAGCAGTACTTC. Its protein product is CASSEIYEQYF.

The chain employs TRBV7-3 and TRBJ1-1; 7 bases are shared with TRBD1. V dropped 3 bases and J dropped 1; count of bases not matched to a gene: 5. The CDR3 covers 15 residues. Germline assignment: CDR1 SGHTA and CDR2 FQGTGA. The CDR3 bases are TGTGCCAGCAGCTTTTTAGGGGGCTCGAACACTGAAGCTTTCTTT. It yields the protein CASSFLGGSNTEAFF.

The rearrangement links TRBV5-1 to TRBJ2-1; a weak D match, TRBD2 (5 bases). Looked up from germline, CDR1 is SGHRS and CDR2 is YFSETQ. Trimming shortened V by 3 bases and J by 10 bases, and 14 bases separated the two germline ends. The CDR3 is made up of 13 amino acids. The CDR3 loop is CASSSEAVGEQFF. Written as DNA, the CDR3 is TGCGCCAGCAGCTCGGAAGCGGTCGGAGAGCAGTTCTTC.

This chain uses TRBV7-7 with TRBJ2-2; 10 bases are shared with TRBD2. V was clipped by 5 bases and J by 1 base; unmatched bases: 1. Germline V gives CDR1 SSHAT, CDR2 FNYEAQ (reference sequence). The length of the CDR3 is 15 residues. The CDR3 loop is CASSASGGNTGELFF. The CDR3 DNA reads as TGTGCCAGCAGCGCTAGCGGGGGGAACACCGGGGAGCTGTTTTTT.

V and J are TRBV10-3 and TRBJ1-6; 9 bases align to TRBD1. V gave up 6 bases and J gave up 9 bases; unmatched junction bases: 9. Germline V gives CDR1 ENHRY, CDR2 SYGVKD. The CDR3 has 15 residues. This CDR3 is CAISEQGAIGSPLHF. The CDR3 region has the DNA TGTGCCATCAGCGAACAGGGGGCGATCGGTTCACCCCTCCACTTT.

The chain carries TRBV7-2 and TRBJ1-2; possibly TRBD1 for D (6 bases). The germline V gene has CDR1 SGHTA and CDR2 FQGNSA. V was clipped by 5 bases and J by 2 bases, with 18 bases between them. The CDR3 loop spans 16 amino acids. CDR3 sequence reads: CASSPRQDSWNYGYTF. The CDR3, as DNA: TGTGCCAGCAGCCCGCGACAGGATTCTTGGAACTATGGCTACACCTTC.

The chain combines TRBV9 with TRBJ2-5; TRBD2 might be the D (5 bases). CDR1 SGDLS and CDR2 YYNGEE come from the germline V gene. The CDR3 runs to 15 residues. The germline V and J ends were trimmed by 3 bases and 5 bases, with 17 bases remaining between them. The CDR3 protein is CASSGGKRGWETQYF. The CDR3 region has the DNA TGTGCCAGCAGCGGTGGGAAGCGCGGGTGGGAGACCCAGTACTTC.

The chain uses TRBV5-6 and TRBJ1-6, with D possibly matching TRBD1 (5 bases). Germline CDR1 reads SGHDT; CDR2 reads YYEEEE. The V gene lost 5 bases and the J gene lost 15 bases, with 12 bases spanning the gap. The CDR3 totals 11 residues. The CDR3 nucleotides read TGTGCCAGCAGTTCTACAGGCATCCTCCACTTT. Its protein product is CASSSTGILHF.

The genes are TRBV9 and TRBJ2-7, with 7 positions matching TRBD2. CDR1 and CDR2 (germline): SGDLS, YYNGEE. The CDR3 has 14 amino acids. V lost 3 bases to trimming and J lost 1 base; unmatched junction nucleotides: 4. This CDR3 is CASSEGRASYEQYF. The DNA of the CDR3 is TGTGCCAGCAGCGAGGGGAGGGCATCCTACGAGCAGTACTTC.

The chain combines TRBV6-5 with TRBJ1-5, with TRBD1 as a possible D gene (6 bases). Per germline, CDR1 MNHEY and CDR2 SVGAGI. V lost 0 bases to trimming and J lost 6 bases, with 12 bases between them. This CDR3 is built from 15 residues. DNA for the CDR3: TGTGCCAGCAGTTACTCGGGGGGGGCCGGTCAGCCCCAGCATTTT. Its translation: CASSYSGGAGQPQHF.

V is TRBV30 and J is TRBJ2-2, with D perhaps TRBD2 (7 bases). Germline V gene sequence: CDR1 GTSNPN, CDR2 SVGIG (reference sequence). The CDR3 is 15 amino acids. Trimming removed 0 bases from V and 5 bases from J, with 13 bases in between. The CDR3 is CAWSVWGGTTGELFF. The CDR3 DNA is TGTGCCTGGAGTGTTTGGGGGGGGACAACCGGGGAGCTGTTTTTT.

DNA for the CDR3: TGTGCCAGCAGCTTAGCCAACAGGGTAGATCAGCCCCAGCATTTT. Amino acid sequence: CASSLANRVDQPQHF. The chain combines TRBV7-9 with TRBJ1-5; possibly TRBD1 for D (6 bases). The CDR3 runs to 15 residues. Germline CDR1 is SEHNR and CDR2 is FQNEAQ (reference sequence). Trimming removed 0 bases at V and 5 bases at J, with 11 bases between.

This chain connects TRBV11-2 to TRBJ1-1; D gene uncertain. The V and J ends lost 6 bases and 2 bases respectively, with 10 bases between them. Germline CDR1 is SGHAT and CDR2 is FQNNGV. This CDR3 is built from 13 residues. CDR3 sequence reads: CASSTRDNTEAFF. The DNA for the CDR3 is TGTGCCAGCAGTACCCGAGATAACACTGAAGCTTTCTTT.

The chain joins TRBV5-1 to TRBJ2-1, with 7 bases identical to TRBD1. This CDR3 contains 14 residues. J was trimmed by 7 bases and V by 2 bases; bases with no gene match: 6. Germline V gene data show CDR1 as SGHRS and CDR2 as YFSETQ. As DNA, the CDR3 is TGCGCCAGCAGCTTTTTAAGACAGGGAAATGAGCAGTTCTTC. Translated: CASSFLRQGNEQFF.